The sequence of this T cell receptor beta chain was determined in a study of beta chain features in type 1 diabetes. The entirety of the isolated RNA underwent reverse transcription, so expressed TCRB transcripts were sequenced. TCRdb's copy holds only in-frame clones and misses some; the assay was immunoSEQ multiplex PCR. This table holds about 250,000 clones, 14% found once. In its sample, this clone was seen a few times. The ends lost 3 bases at V and 2 bases at J; junction bases unmatched: 9. Germline V gene lookup returns CDR1 KGHSH and CDR2 LQKENI. The CDR3 spans 18 residues. The sequence was collected from a woman aged 40 to 50 in good health. Specimen: naive CD4+ T cells from blood. This chain uses TRBV18 with TRBJ2-4, with 11 bases that match TRBD2. The CDR3 DNA sequence: TGTGCCAGCTCACCGACAGAAGGGACTAGCGGAACCAAAAACATTCAGTACTTC. Its protein product is CASSPTEGTSGTKNIQYF.